This T cell receptor beta chain was captured in a study of post-analysis software for immune sequencing data. TCR beta libraries were prepared from cDNA with unique molecular identifiers. One entry per CDR3 protein results from TCRdb running MiXCR on the PCR reads. The sample has more than 450,000 distinct CDR3 sequences, 44% seen once. This sequence originates from a girl aged 5 to 17 with multiple sclerosis. Source material: blood.

CDR3 sequence reads: CAISEFSGRRYEQYF. For the CDR3, the DNA is TGTGCCATCAGTGAATTCTCAGGGCGCCGCTACGAGCAGTACTTC. J is TRBJ2-7 and V is TRBV10-3; the D gene is possibly TRBD1 (5 bases). This CDR3 comprises 15 residues. Trimming shortened V by 3 bases and J by 3 bases, and 15 bases separated the two germline ends. The germline V gene has CDR1 ENHRY and CDR2 SYGVKD.